This T cell receptor (beta chain) was recorded in a study of cytomegalovirus exposure and HLA in healthy donors (TCRdb year 2017). With respect to the entire study: An earlier analysis of some 550 of the donors reported approximately 300 Gb of sequence data and some 100 million unique TCR beta sequences from some 180 million T cells. Roughly 300 gigabases of sequencing data and roughly 81 million unique TCR sequences made up an early release that covered several hundred HLA-typed donors. Of the 300 to 450 genotyped donors, roughly 76% were placed in the genetic ancestry cluster associated with self-reported Caucasian donors. The aim of the study was to test whether cataloging public T cell receptors could identify signatures of past pathogen exposure. The study used immunosequencing to profile the T cell repertoires of several hundred subjects and linked those repertoires to cytomegalovirus serostatus. Along with the approximately 700-subject first cohort, a separate validation cohort of 120 different subjects was used. High-throughput TCR immunosequencing, statistical association of individual TCRs with disease status, and machine learning were combined to predict cytomegalovirus infection status. To study patterns of TCR occurrence, a later analysis re-analyzed previously published TCR beta repertoires from under 750 donors and added high-resolution HLA genotyping. The later analysis used no new phenotypic data to find candidate immune exposures, relying instead on TCR beta sequences and their occurrence across donors. To decide whether each TCR beta V gene segment behaved as functional or pseudogenic, an earlier analysis of some 600 of the donors relied on high-throughput TCR beta sequencing. Donor age, sex, ethnicity and CMV serostatus were compiled alongside the repertoire data. A later genetic analysis used genome-wide SNP genotypes for about 60% of the roughly 700 donors, treating that subset as a discovery cohort. All discovery cohort repertoires had been generated on a single sequencing platform. HLA typing included class I and class II loci at four-digit resolution. Typing coverage varied by locus: about 629-640 donors for A, B, C, DRB1 and DQB1; approximately 560 for DQA1; 600 to 610 for DPA1; about 450 for DPB1. Because of strong linkage in the cohort, five DR-DQ haplotypes were treated as single units for association and clustering. On average, roughly 240,000 unique TCR beta nucleotide sequences were sequenced per donor among about 400 genotyped donors of the cohort, with about 19% of those sequences being non-productive. On the study overall, not on this receptor specifically: The only immune exposure information available for the cohort was CMV serostatus. While some public TCRs were present in many individuals, most TCR sequences turned up only very rarely across donors. Strong co-occurrence of HLA alleles, especially DR and DQ, made assigning TCR associations to individual alleles difficult. The 87-base-pair reads could not distinguish some IMGT-functional V segments, including TRBV6-2 and TRBV6-3, so those segments were excluded. The authors suggested that the approach could potentially be generalized to other disease states and immunological phenotypes. Three of the identified cytomegalovirus-associated TCR beta chains were confirmed in vitro to be specific for cytomegalovirus antigens. In a later analysis, most CMV-associated TCR beta chains were found to appear HLA-restricted, with HLA associations seemingly driven largely by CMV exposure. According to a later genetic analysis, donors in an Asian-associated ancestry cluster had fewer N-insertions in productive TCRs than the roughly 670-donor mean. A later analysis found that TCR association rates varied across HLA loci, with DRB1 alleles showing the most associated TCRs and HLA-C alleles the fewest. A later analysis associated about 18,000 TCR beta sequences with specific HLA alleles at a false discovery rate of 0.05. In an earlier analysis of around 600 of the donors, most TCR beta V segments were observed in productive rearrangements about 90% or about 30% of the time, broadly matching IMGT annotations. In this cohort, only TCR beta chains were sequenced, and detectable features were limited by the absence of alpha or paired-chain data. In both the original and validation cohorts, the classifier was reported to diagnose cytomegalovirus status with high specificity and sensitivity. A further reported finding was that TCR beta sequences accurately predicted the HLA-A and HLA-B alleles for most subjects in the first cohort. Correlated functional status among segregating V segments might be attributable to linkage disequilibrium, but an unknown experimental factor could not be ruled out. Because counts were too low, fewer than 20 rarely observed V segments, including chromosome 9 orphons, were excluded from the earlier analysis of some 590 of the donors. In a later analysis, HLA-associated TCR beta chains were found to be more clonally expanded and to have lower generation probabilities than equally common non-associated chains. Because some donors lacked HLA typing at each locus, the association tests relied only on the typed subset. An association between a missense DCLRE1C variant and V-gene and J-gene trimming of TCR beta chains was found in a later genetic analysis and replicated in an independent cohort. Presence/absence analyses assumed roughly uniform sequencing depth across donors, an assumption that may not hold. A cluster of highly shared sequence variants was judged likely to represent a technical artifact of the sequencing pipeline. A later analysis reported that several top co-occurrence clusters appeared linked to parvovirus B19, influenza, CMV and Epstein-Barr virus. In the study, around 150 TCR beta chains were listed as associated with cytomegalovirus.

As regards this clone: Its antigen specificity is not known. Per-base quality was not reported, and no clone a single base away is much larger than it.

The cohort comprised fewer than 750 healthy bone marrow donors. At the time of sampling, every cohort member was nominally healthy, though immune exposures that went unrecorded were likely present. The donor tested CMV seropositive and was one of the 289 seropositive cohort members. A peripheral blood sample was collected from each donor, and TCR beta sequencing was performed on peripheral blood mononuclear cells. Genomic DNA was extracted from the blood cell samples with the Qiagen DNeasy Blood Extraction Kit. The library came from the immunoSEQ multiplex PCR assay. A mixture of 60 forward primers for TCR Vbeta segments and 13 reverse primers for TCR Jbeta segments was used in the multiplex PCR. A multiplex PCR assay on genomic DNA amplified the CDR3 region of rearranged TCR beta genes. On the Illumina HiSeq System, the amplified TCR beta libraries were sequenced as 87-base-pair reads. Turning to the authors' computational methods: In a later analysis, roughly 80 million unique TCR beta chains were counted across the approximately 640 repertoires, and about 9.9 million of these chains were shared by at least two donors. A nearest-neighbor algorithm error-corrected the raw reads and collapsed the reads into unique sequences, merging closely related sequences to remove PCR and sequencing errors. CDR3 sequences were aligned to IMGT reference sequences to assign V, D and J gene segments. For a sequence to be retained, at least a six-nucleotide match to both a V gene segment and a J gene segment was required. A rearrangement counted as productive if the CDR3 had no stop codons and remained in frame with V and J, and every other rearrangement counted as non-productive. CDR3 was defined by IMGT convention, running from the second conserved V-encoded cysteine to the conserved J-encoded phenylalanine. In an earlier analysis of approximately 590 of the donors, sequences lacking an unambiguous match to a single V gene segment were excluded. An earlier analysis of some 500 of the donors classified V segments as functional when productive rearrangements were above 56.7% and as segregating when the standard deviation between donors was above 5%. A statistical classification framework was built to diagnose cytomegalovirus status from the catalog of TCR beta chain sequences. In a later analysis, TCR nucleotide sequences were compared against IMGT/GENE-DB human TR gene sequences so that V and J genes could be assigned. Using the TCRdist pipeline, a later analysis assigned CDR3 sequences along with most-parsimonious VDJ recombination scenarios. In a later analysis, every TCR beta chain was defined by the combination of its CDR3 amino acid sequence and its V-gene family, and reads without a unique V-gene family were dropped. To address suspected cross-contamination and a sequencing artifact, a later analysis removed around 590 highly shared, low-generation-probability nucleotide sequences. In a later analysis, a clonal expansion index was calculated for each public chain from normalized within-repertoire ranks of inferred template counts. Generation probabilities in a later analysis came from a VDJ recombination model fitted to out-of-frame rearrangements, and those results were checked against IGoR. A later analysis scored TCR-TCR, TCR-HLA and TCR-CMV co-occurrence with hypergeometric tests, applying a repertoire-size bias correction to TCR pairs. To estimate false discovery rates, a later analysis permuted the HLA or CMV assignments 20 times. In a later analysis, co-occurring TCRs were grouped with DBSCAN, and TCRdist sequence similarity was added when clustering was performed within HLA-allele-positive subsets. Co-occurrence clustering excluded repertoires with fewer than 30,000 or more than 120,000 public chains, plus five with anomalous nucleotide sharing. In its TCRdb copy, this immuneACCESS table keeps in-frame sequences only and misses some clones. Where compared with another copy, unresolved V genes explain less than half of these, and the others have no known cause. For V, J and clone size, that table is used; D and trimming come from the DNA. This sample has 75,000 to 90,000 clones in its table, and approximately 79% of those were observed once. The top ten constitute roughly 22% of the sample.

Trimming costs V 6 bases and J 4 bases, and their ends lie 16 bases apart. Looking up the germline V gene (reference sequence) yields CDR1 MNHEY and CDR2 SMNVEV. The CDR3 sequence holds 15 residues, the cysteine and phenylalanine included. Here the CDR3 DNA is all that survives: 45 bases in frame from base 1. This sequence uses TRBV27 and TRBJ1-3; the D segment could be TRBD1, given 6 matching bases. The sample consisted of PBMCs. The sequence came from a woman aged 40 to 55 in good health and CMV-seropositive. The CDR3 in this case is CASSPGWGPGNTIYF. The sequenced DNA is TGTGCCAGCAGCCCCGGGTGGGGGCCCGGAAACACCATATATTTT.